Below are 10 T cell receptor beta chains sequenced from a single sample in a study of OX40 agonist ivuxolimab in advanced cancers. The data were produced by immunoSEQ multiplex PCR, yet TCRdb's version contains in-frame clones alone and is incomplete. The sample comprises about 78,000 clones, about 90% of which are singletons, and 2.5% to 3% rests with the top ten. The sequenced sample was CD4+ or CD8+ T cells sorted from blood, obtained in a trial of the OX40 agonist ivuxolimab. The receptors were sampled from an adult with an advanced solid tumor such as melanoma, head and neck, liver or kidney cancer.

The chain combines TRBV5-1 with TRBJ1-1; D possibly corresponds to TRBD1 (5 bases). Trimming left V 0 bases short and J 1 base short, with 10 bases between. The CDR3 runs 15 residues. Germline V lookup: CDR1 SGHRS, CDR2 YFSETQ. CDR3 DNA sequence: TGCGCCAGCAGCTTGGGGACACCCAGGAACACTGAAGCTTTCTTT. This encodes CASSLGTPRNTEAFF.

This sequence joins TRBV5-4 and TRBJ1-1, with 9 bases identical to TRBD1. From germline, CDR1 is SGHNT and CDR2 YYREEE (reference sequence). J gave up 4 bases and V 0 bases, and 1 base lay outside the gene matches. This CDR3 is 14 amino acids long. CDR3 protein: CASSLGQGGTEAFF. CDR3 nucleotide sequence: TGTGCCAGCAGCTTGGGACAGGGGGGCACTGAAGCTTTCTTT.

This clone has only a few counts. The V call is TRBV5-4, the J call TRBJ1-1; D is undetermined. Germline loops: CDR1 SGHNT, CDR2 YYREEE (reference sequence). Deletions cut 3 bases from V and 7 bases from J, with 7 bases between. The CDR3 has 11 amino acids. The CDR3 DNA reads TGTGCCAGCAGCTCCGGGGTTGAAGCTTTCTTT. It encodes CASSSGVEAFF.

This clone was counted once. This chain uses TRBV7-9 with TRBJ2-3; TRBD2 matches at 7 bases. The CDR3 is 17 residues long. From germline, CDR1 is SEHNR and CDR2 FQNEAQ (reference sequence). V lost 4 bases and J lost 0; bases outside the gene matches: 10. CDR3 sequence (DNA): TGTGCCAGCAGCTCCCCCGGAGCGGGGACTAGCACAGATACGCAGTATTTT. It encodes CASSSPGAGTSTDTQYF.

This chain joins TRBV2 and TRBJ2-7; D ambiguous. In germline, CDR1 is SNHLY, CDR2 FYNNEI. V was pared by 9 bases and J by 4 bases, with 4 bases between. This CDR3 comprises 9 residues. The CDR3 region is CASVYEQYF. As DNA, the CDR3 is TGTGCCAGTGTTTACGAGCAGTACTTC.

The rearrangement joins TRBV28 to TRBJ1-5; D gene unclear. V was shortened by 3 bases and J by 4 bases, with 4 bases between the two germline ends. Germline V gene data show CDR1 as MDHEN and CDR2 as SYDVKM. This CDR3 has 12 amino acids. CDR3 region: CASSLGNQPQHF. The CDR3 DNA reads TGTGCCAGCAGTTTGGGGAATCAGCCCCAGCATTTT.

The chain uses TRBV19 and TRBJ1-5; the match to TRBD1 covers 8 bases. V lost 3 bases, J lost 2 bases, and 3 bases stayed unmatched. CDR1 is LNHDA, CDR2 SQIVND, per germline (reference sequence). There are 15 residues in the CDR3. The CDR3 spells CASSMTGAGNQPQHF. CDR3 DNA: TGTGCCAGTAGTATGACAGGGGCGGGCAATCAGCCCCAGCATTTT.

This rearrangement joins TRBV2 to TRBJ2-5; TRBD1 is a possible D gene (5 bases). This CDR3 has 12 residues. The germline gives CDR1 SNHLY, CDR2 FYNNEI. Trimming stripped 6 bases from V and 5 bases from J, with 10 bases between. The CDR3, as DNA: TGTGCCAGCAGGAGATCAGGGGAGACCCAGTACTTC. Protein: CASRRSGETQYF.

The V call is TRBV19, the J call TRBJ1-5, with 7 bases identical to TRBD1. Germline CDR1 LNHDA, CDR2 SQIVND (reference sequence). This CDR3 contains 13 residues. V lost 8 bases, J lost 3 bases, and 4 bases stayed unmatched. The CDR3 DNA follows: TGTGCCAGTGGGGACAGCCTCAATCAGCCCCAGCATTTT. Its translation is CASGDSLNQPQHF.

This rearrangement joins TRBV28 to TRBJ2-6; TRBD1 matches 7 bases. Germline CDR1 is MDHEN and CDR2 is SYDVKM. This CDR3 contains 16 residues. J was trimmed by 0 bases and V by 10 bases; bases with no gene match: 9. The CDR3 DNA follows: TGTGCCACAGACAGGGCCTCCACCTCTGGGGCCAACGTCCTGACTTTC. Translating it yields CATDRASTSGANVLTF.